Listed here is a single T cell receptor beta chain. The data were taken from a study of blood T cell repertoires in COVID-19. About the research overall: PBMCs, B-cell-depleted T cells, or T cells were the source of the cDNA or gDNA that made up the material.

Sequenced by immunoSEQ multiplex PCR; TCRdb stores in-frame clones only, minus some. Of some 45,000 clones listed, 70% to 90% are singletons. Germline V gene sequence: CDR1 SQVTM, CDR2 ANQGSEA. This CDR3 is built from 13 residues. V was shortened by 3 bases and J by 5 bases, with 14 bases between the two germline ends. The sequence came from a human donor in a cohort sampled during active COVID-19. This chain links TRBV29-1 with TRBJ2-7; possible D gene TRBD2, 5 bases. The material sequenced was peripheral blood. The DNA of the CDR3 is TGCAGCGTTGAGGCGGCGAACGGGGACGAGCAGTACTTC. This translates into CSVEAANGDEQYF.